This T cell receptor (beta chain) was sequenced in a study of shared clonotypes between healthy human individuals. Sequencing used immunoSEQ multiplex PCR; TCRdb keeps in-frame clones, though not all of them. The data contain approximately 2.5 million clones, roughly 92% of them singletons. Between the trimmed V and J ends, which lost 6 bases and 4 bases, there was a span of 8 bases. Germline CDR1 MNHNY, CDR2 SVGAGI (reference sequence). This CDR3 is 12 amino acids long. The V call is TRBV6-6, the J call TRBJ2-3; D is undetermined. The receptor was isolated from a man younger than 35 in good health. The sample consisted of naive CD4+ T cells sorted from blood. Subset reported: CD45RA+ positively selected. The CDR3 loop is CASSRRPDTQYF. CDR3 nucleotide sequence: TGTGCCAGCAGCCGTCGCCCAGATACGCAGTATTTT.